These 32 T cell receptor beta chains came from one sample sequenced in a study of T-cell memory formation after mild COVID-19. A single record per CDR3 protein comes from TCRdb applying MiXCR to the 5' RACE reads. The sample carries fewer than 400,000 distinct CDR3 sequences, approximately 12% recorded once. Sequencing was performed on PBMCs or a T cell subset sorted from them (not recorded which). The receptor set was obtained from a man between 18 and 35 years old who had mild COVID-19 (a few samples of this study predate the infection). Cell type and time point are not known.

This clonotype was counted ten times or more. The V call is TRBV7-2, the J call TRBJ2-5; D remains unclear. The CDR3 is 13 amino acids. Germline CDR1 is SGHTA and CDR2 is FQGNSA. Trimming shortened V by 6 bases and J by 5 bases, and 13 bases separated the two germline ends. The CDR3 loop is CASRAPGAETQYF. For the CDR3, the DNA is TGTGCCAGCAGAGCCCCGGGCGCGGAGACCCAGTACTTC.

The chain has TRBV7-9 and TRBJ2-5; D is undetermined. In germline, CDR1 is SEHNR, CDR2 FQNEAQ (reference sequence). V shed 5 bases and J shed 5 bases, with 18 bases lying between them. The CDR3 runs 15 residues. CDR3 in amino acids: CASSQAPGAAETQYF. The CDR3 DNA sequence: TGTGCCAGCAGCCAAGCCCCAGGCGCCGCGGAGACCCAGTACTTC.

This clonotype was found a few times. Written as DNA, the CDR3 is TGTGCCAGCAGTTCCCCCGGGACAGAGAACACTGAAGCTTTCTTT. This sequence encodes CASSSPGTENTEAFF. The V gene is TRBV12-3 or TRBV12-4, the J gene TRBJ1-1, with 7 bases aligning to TRBD1. The CDR3 runs to 15 residues. V shed 4 bases and J 1 base; nucleotides not matched to a gene: 6.

This clonotype was counted a few times. This rearrangement joins TRBV3-1 to TRBJ2-3; D remains ambiguous. Germline CDR1 and CDR2: LGHDT and YNNKEL (reference sequence). V was pared by 4 bases and J by 0 bases, with 11 bases between. This CDR3 is 15 amino acids long. This CDR3 is CASSRVVASTDTQYF. DNA of the CDR3: TGTGCCAGCAGCCGGGTTGTTGCTAGCACAGATACGCAGTATTTT.

J is TRBJ2-7 and V is TRBV6-2 or TRBV6-3, with D possibly being TRBD1 or TRBD2 (5 bases each). Trimming shortened V by 6 bases and J by 5 bases, and 11 bases separated the two germline ends. CDR3 length: 12 residues. Germline assignment: CDR1 MNHEY and CDR2 SVGEGT. In DNA, the CDR3 is TGTGCCAGCAGCCCCGGGGCCCACGAGCAGTACGTC. Amino acid sequence: CASSPGAHEQYV.

This clonotype showed up just a few times. J is TRBJ2-1 and V is TRBV11-2; D ambiguous. The CDR3 extends over 15 amino acids. V dropped 6 bases and J dropped 4 bases, with 16 bases sitting between them. Germline assignment: CDR1 SGHAT and CDR2 FQNNGV. CDR3 nucleotide sequence: TGTGCCAGCAGGGCGTTTGTGAAACTGTACAATGAGCAGTTCTTC. Encoded protein: CASRAFVKLYNEQFF.

The CDR3 region is CASSQPDSEYEQYV. As DNA, the CDR3 is TGTGCCAGCAGCCAGCCCGACAGTGAGTACGAGCAGTACGTC. The rearrangement links TRBV11-2 to TRBJ2-7; a weak D match, TRBD1 (5 bases). CDR1 is SGHAT, CDR2 FQNNGV, per germline. V was clipped by 5 bases and J by 4 bases, with 15 bases between them. The CDR3 has 14 residues.

This clonotype appeared a few times. The rearrangement uses TRBV6-1 and TRBJ1-5; D unresolved. The germline V and J ends were trimmed by 4 bases and 7 bases, with 11 bases remaining between them. CDR1 is MNHNS and CDR2 is SASEGT in the germline V gene. The CDR3 covers 13 residues. The CDR3 DNA sequence: TGTGCCAGCAGTGGCCCTTTGGGGCAGCCCCAGCATTTT. Residues: CASSGPLGQPQHF.

This clonotype was detected a few times. The chain combines TRBV10-3 with TRBJ2-2; D may be TRBD1 (6 bases). The V gene's germline CDR1 is ENHRY and CDR2 SYGVKD. Trimming took off 4 bases at V and 4 bases at J, with 13 bases between the two ends. CDR3 length equals 15 residues. The CDR3 sequence is CAISAKDSTTGELFF. The CDR3 DNA follows: TGTGCCATCAGTGCGAAGGACAGCACCACCGGGGAGCTGTTTTTT.

This sequence joins TRBV28 and TRBJ2-7; a possible D gene is TRBD1 (8 bases). V lost 6 bases to trimming and J lost 2 bases, with 14 bases between them. CDR1 MDHEN and CDR2 SYDVKM come from the germline V gene. CDR3 length: 14 amino acids. In DNA, the CDR3 is TGTGCCAGCAGCCGGACAGGGAGGGCCTACGAGCAGTACGTC. Amino acids: CASSRTGRAYEQYV.

The chain carries TRBV12-3 or TRBV12-4 and TRBJ2-3; TRBD2 matches 7 bases. The CDR3 loop spans 15 amino acids. Trimming at V came to 3 bases and at J to 0 bases, leaving 3 bases not matched to a gene. The CDR3 bases are TGTGCCAGCAGTTTTAGCGGGTCTAGCACAGATACGCAGTATTTT. Its protein product is CASSFSGSSTDTQYF.

This chain joins TRBV6-2 or TRBV6-3 and TRBJ2-1, with D maybe TRBD1 (5 bases). V was clipped by 5 bases and J by 0 bases, with 17 bases between them. CDR3 length: 17 residues. Per the germline V gene, CDR1 is MNHEY and CDR2 is SVGEGT. DNA of the CDR3: TGTGCCAGCAGTACGACTGTAGGGGTCAGCTCCTACAATGAGCAGTTCTTC. Translated, it gives CASSTTVGVSSYNEQFF.

In DNA form, the CDR3 reads TGTGCCACCAGCAGGGAGGAAAAAGAGACCCAGTACTTC. This encodes CATSREEKETQYF. The chain combines TRBV15 with TRBJ2-5; D possibly corresponds to TRBD2 (5 bases). V lost 3 bases and J lost 3, with 8 bases in between. The CDR3 covers 13 residues. Germline CDR1 is LNHNV and CDR2 is YYDKDF (reference sequence). Complete variable domain (other parts from reference TRBV15 and TRBJ2-5): DAMVIQNPRYQVTQFGKPVTLSCSQTLNHNVMYWYQQKSSQAPKLLFHYYDKDFNNEADTPDNFQSRRPNTSFCFLDIRSPGLGDTAMYLCATSREEKETQYFGPGTRLLVL.

This clonotype has just a few counts. J is TRBJ2-3 and V is TRBV5-6, with TRBD2 identical over 14 bases. CDR3 length: 19 amino acids. V lost 2 bases, J lost 0 bases, and 8 bases stayed unmatched. The germline gives CDR1 SGHDT, CDR2 YYEEEE. CDR3 sequence: CASSFRTGTSGGSTDTQYF. The CDR3 DNA is TGTGCCAGCAGCTTTCGAACCGGGACTAGCGGGGGAAGCACAGATACGCAGTATTTT.

V and J are TRBV7-9 and TRBJ1-6, with D unclear. The CDR3 runs 12 residues. Germline-derived CDR1 and CDR2 are SEHNR and FQNEAQ (reference sequence). Trimming left V 4 bases short and J 8 bases short, with 6 bases between. Here the CDR3 DNA reads TGTGCCAGCAGCTCGTTCCATTCACCCCTCCACTTT. Encoded protein: CASSSFHSPLHF.

V and J are TRBV21-1 and TRBJ2-7; TRBD1 is the table's D call, not checked against the DNA. TRBV21-1 is flagged as a pseudogene. The CDR3 extends over 16 amino acids. The CDR3 loop reads CASSKGDRDKAYEQYF. As DNA, the CDR3 is TGTGCCAGCAGCAAAGGAGATAGGGACAAAGCCTACGAGCAGTACTTC.

This clonotype appeared a few times. The chain uses TRBV28 and TRBJ2-7; 11 bases are shared with TRBD1. Trimming removed 2 bases from V and 11 bases from J; junction bases left unmatched: 5. This CDR3 is 13 amino acids long. Germline assignment: CDR1 MDHEN and CDR2 SYDVKM. CDR3 DNA: TGTGCCAGCAGTTTAAGCGGACAGGGGGCCGAGTACGTC. Translated: CASSLSGQGAEYV.

This clonotype was recorded many times. This could be a read error, since a much larger clone is one nucleotide away. The CDR3: CASRTYGGGARETQYF. CDR3 nucleotides: TGTGCCAGCAGGACCTATGGCGGGGGGGCCCGGGAGACCCAGTACTTC. This chain links TRBV27 with TRBJ2-5, with 9 positions matching TRBD2. There are 16 residues in the CDR3. Germline values: CDR1 MNHEY, CDR2 SMNVEV (reference sequence). J was trimmed by 5 bases and V by 6 bases; bases with no gene match: 13.

This clonotype was counted only a few times. V and J are TRBV30 and TRBJ2-1, with a possible D match to TRBD2 (6 bases). V lost 2 bases, J lost 6 bases, and 11 bases lay in between. This CDR3 has 13 residues. Germline assignment: CDR1 GTSNPN and CDR2 SVGIG (reference sequence). The DNA of the CDR3 is TGTGCCTGGAGTCCCGGGGGACCCAATGAGCAGTTCTTC. Translating it yields CAWSPGGPNEQFF.

This clonotype came up a few times. The genes are TRBV5-8 and TRBJ2-1; 9 bases map to TRBD2. The V gene's germline CDR1 is SGHTS and CDR2 YDEGEE. The CDR3 sequence is 14 residues long. The V segment lost 10 bases and the J segment 12 bases; nucleotides outside the gene matches: 17. The DNA for the CDR3 is TGTGCCGACAGCCCCACTAGCGGGCCGGGGCGGCAGTTCTTC. It codes for CADSPTSGPGRQFF. The full variable domain, its missing parts supplied by reference TRBV5-8 and TRBJ2-1, is EAGVTQSPTHLIKTRGQQATLRCSPISGHTSVYWYQQALGLGLQFLLWYDEGEERNRGNFPPRFSGRQFPNYSSELNVNALELEDSALYLCADSPTSGPGRQFFGPGTRLTVL.

V usage is TRBV3-1 and J usage is TRBJ2-1, with a possible D match to TRBD1 (5 bases). CDR3 length: 15 amino acids. The germline CDR1 and CDR2 sequences are LGHDT and YNNKEL (reference sequence). With 2 bases removed from V and 8 bases from J, the gap between germline ends came to 16 bases. CDR3 residues: CASSQTVDSGHEQFF. As DNA, the CDR3 is TGTGCCAGCAGCCAAACAGTAGACTCAGGGCATGAGCAGTTCTTC.

In this sample, this clonotype turned up many times. The V and J genes are TRBV25-1 and TRBJ2-3; no definite D call. This CDR3 contains 14 residues. Germline CDR1 is MGHDK and CDR2 is SYGVNS. V was cut by 8 bases and J by 6 bases, with 18 bases left in between. CDR3 region: CASQARVFIDTQYF. CDR3 sequence (DNA): TGTGCCAGCCAAGCAAGGGTTTTCATTGATACGCAGTATTTT.

This sequence joins TRBV7-2 and TRBJ1-2; D may be TRBD1 (5 bases). Trimming cost V 4 bases and J 7 bases, with 19 bases left between them. The CDR3 is 15 residues long. CDR1 and CDR2 (germline): SGHTA, FQGNSA. The CDR3 DNA sequence: TGTGCCAGCAGCTCAGATGCCGGGACCCCAGGTGGCTACACCTTC. Translated: CASSSDAGTPGGYTF.

The sample holds a few counts of this clonotype. J is TRBJ2-2 and V is TRBV7-9, with 8 nucleotides matching TRBD1. The CDR3 runs to 15 residues. V shed 5 bases and J 3 bases; nucleotides not matched to a gene: 5. Germline CDR1 reads SEHNR; CDR2 reads FQNEAQ (reference sequence). The CDR3 sequence is CASSPRQGHTGELFF. The CDR3 DNA follows: TGTGCCAGCAGCCCGCGACAGGGGCACACCGGGGAGCTGTTTTTT. Full variable domain (outside the CDR3, taken from reference TRBV7-9 and TRBJ2-2): DTGVSQNPRHKITKRGQNVTFRCDPISEHNRLYWYRQTLGQGPEFLTYFQNEAQLEKSRLLSDRFSAERPKGSFSTLEIQRTEQGDSAMYLCASSPRQGHTGELFFGEGSRLTVL.

The chain employs TRBV5-5 and TRBJ2-1; D unresolved. V was shortened by 1 base and J by 5 bases, with 13 bases between the two germline ends. Germline loops: CDR1 SGHKS, CDR2 YYEKEE (reference sequence). This CDR3 contains 15 residues. The CDR3 bases are TGTGCCAGCAGCTTGTTCCAGGTCCTGAACAATGAGCAGTTCTTC. This sequence encodes CASSLFQVLNNEQFF.

This clonotype was observed a few times. The chain recombines TRBV7-9 with TRBJ1-5; the D is unclear. The CDR3 loop spans 13 amino acids. The germline CDR1 and CDR2 sequences are SEHNR and FQNEAQ (reference sequence). V shed 3 bases and J shed 9 bases, with 12 bases lying between them. In DNA form, the CDR3 reads TGTGCCAGCAGCTTTGCCCCGGGTTCGCCCCAGCATTTT. Its protein is CASSFAPGSPQHF.

This clonotype was counted many times. The gene calls are TRBV6-5 and TRBJ2-5, with TRBD1 matching 8 bases. The CDR3 runs 17 residues. Trimming cost V 4 bases and J 4 bases; bases outside gene matches: 14. The germline CDR1 and CDR2 sequences are MNHEY and SVGAGI. The CDR3: CASSSRQGRFLRETQYF. The CDR3, as DNA: TGTGCCAGCAGTTCGCGACAGGGGAGGTTTCTACGAGAGACCCAGTACTTC.

This chain joins TRBV7-9 and TRBJ1-5; 7 bases agree with TRBD1. The CDR3 spans 12 residues. Per germline, CDR1 SEHNR and CDR2 FQNEAQ (reference sequence). Trimming took 1 base from V and 11 from J; bases not matched to a gene: 2. CDR3: CASSLEGTAQHF. DNA of the CDR3: TGTGCCAGCAGCTTAGAAGGGACAGCCCAGCATTTT.

The chain carries TRBV27 and TRBJ2-1; D is possibly TRBD1 (7 bases). Germline V gene sequence: CDR1 MNHEY, CDR2 SMNVEV (reference sequence). This CDR3 comprises 14 residues. V dropped 5 bases and J dropped 9 bases, with 17 bases sitting between them. The CDR3 DNA follows: TGTGCCAGCAGTCGTCCAGGGGGGCGGGTTGAGCAGTTCTTC. Translating gives CASSRPGGRVEQFF.

In its sample, this clonotype was seen a few times. CDR3 DNA: TGTGCCAGCAGCCAAGATCGAGGGTGGAATCAGCCCCAGCATTTT. This gives the protein CASSQDRGWNQPQHF. The chain joins TRBV4-2 to TRBJ1-5; D not certain. The CDR3 has 15 residues. The V gene's germline CDR1 is LGHNA and CDR2 YNFKEQ. The V end was cut by 0 bases, the J end by 4 bases, with 10 bases between.

This clonotype was picked up many times. The chain carries TRBV6-1 and TRBJ2-7, with TRBD1 matching 10 bases. CDR1 and CDR2 (germline): MNHNS, SASEGT. This CDR3 has 18 amino acids. After removal of 4 bases from V and 3 bases from J, the junction contained 15 bases not matched to a gene. The CDR3 DNA is TGTGCCAGCAGTGGGGACTCTCGGGACAGGGGATTTAGCTACGAGCAGTACTTC. Residues: CASSGDSRDRGFSYEQYF.

This chain joins TRBV7-2 and TRBJ1-4; D is unclear. From germline, CDR1 is SGHTA and CDR2 FQGNSA. The CDR3 has 13 residues. Trimming took off 4 bases at V and 5 bases at J, with 8 bases between the two ends. CDR3: CASSSMGNEKLFF. In DNA form, the CDR3 reads TGTGCCAGCAGCTCGATGGGAAATGAAAAACTGTTTTTT.